Presented here are 16 T cell receptor beta chains from one specimen sequenced in a study of vaccination effects on CD4 cells after COVID-19. Scientists isolated CD4+ T cells after an approximately 10-day culture period ended. Only in-frame clones appear in the TCRdb table, and some are missing; sequencing was by immunoSEQ multiplex PCR. The table shows about 37,000 clones, with 65% to 80% occurring only once. Their cognate antigens are unknown. Material: CD4+ T cells from PBMCs cultured without peptide, obtained before COVID-19 vaccination. The receptors originated from a human donor who received a COVID-19 vaccine.

The chain joins TRBV29-1 to TRBJ1-2, with 10 bases fitting TRBD1. Germline-derived CDR1 and CDR2 are SQVTM and ANQGSEA. The CDR3 length is 17 residues. V shed 6 bases and J 0 bases; nucleotides not matched to a gene: 13. The CDR3 bases are TGCAGCGTGCGGACAGGGGGAGGTATGGCCACTAACTATGGCTACACCTTC. This gives the protein CSVRTGGGMATNYGYTF.

This clone was detected a few times. The chain employs TRBV19 and TRBJ2-7; 7 positions agree with TRBD1. The CDR3 runs to 15 residues. From germline, CDR1 is LNHDA and CDR2 SQIVND (reference sequence). The ends lost 6 bases at V and 7 bases at J; junction bases unmatched: 15. Here the CDR3 reads CASRTGTSNVWEQYF. DNA for the CDR3: TGTGCCAGTAGGACAGGGACGAGCAACGTCTGGGAGCAGTACTTC.

This clone has a single count. The chain has TRBV5-4 and TRBJ2-5, with D possibly matching TRBD2 (5 bases). Germline CDR1 reads SGHNT; CDR2 reads YYREEE (reference sequence). CDR3 length: 14 residues. Trimming stripped 3 bases from V and 5 bases from J, with 14 bases between. The CDR3 nucleotides are TGTGCCAGCAGCTCCGGGAACTTCGGGGAGACCCAGTACTTC. Protein: CASSSGNFGETQYF.

This sequence joins TRBV2 and TRBJ1-6, with D perhaps matching TRBD1 (5 bases). CDR3 size: 15 residues. Trimming pared 2 bases from V and 5 bases from J, leaving 10 bases between. Per the germline V gene, CDR1 is SNHLY and CDR2 is FYNNEI. Here the CDR3 reads CASSEQSTDNSPLHF. For the CDR3, the DNA is TGTGCCAGCAGTGAACAATCGACAGATAATTCACCCCTCCACTTT.

There are a few counts of this clone. The chain links TRBV27 to TRBJ1-1, with D unresolved. Germline V gives CDR1 MNHEY, CDR2 SMNVEV (reference sequence). The CDR3 is 13 amino acids. Trimming took off 3 bases at V and 2 bases at J, with 7 bases between the two ends. This CDR3 is CASSFWGNTEAFF. The CDR3 DNA sequence: TGTGCCAGCAGTTTCTGGGGTAACACTGAAGCTTTCTTT.

The rearrangement links TRBV12-5 to TRBJ1-1; D may be TRBD1 (6 bases). V shed 1 base and J shed 8 bases, with 11 bases lying between them. Germline lookup yields CDR1 LGHNT and CDR2 FRNRAP. This CDR3 has 13 residues. The CDR3 sequence: CASGLAGDKEAFF. In nucleotides, the CDR3 is TGTGCTAGTGGTTTGGCAGGGGACAAAGAAGCTTTCTTT.

The CDR3 loop reads CASMGQGELFF. CDR3 in DNA: TGTGCCAGCATGGGTCAGGGGGAGCTGTTTTTT. V usage is TRBV2 and J usage is TRBJ2-2; no firm D call. Germline CDR1 is SNHLY and CDR2 is FYNNEI. V was clipped by 7 bases and J by 8 bases, with 8 bases between them. This CDR3 spans 11 amino acids. The full variable domain, its missing parts supplied by reference TRBV2 and TRBJ2-2, is EPEVTQTPSHQVTQMGQEVILRCVPISNHLYFYWYRQILGQKVEFLVSFYNNEISEKSEIFDDQFSVERPDGSNFTLKIRSTKLEDSAMYFCASMGQGELFFGEGSRLTVL.

The chain carries TRBV27 and TRBJ1-1; tentatively, D is TRBD1 (6 bases). From germline, CDR1 is MNHEY and CDR2 SMNVEV (reference sequence). The CDR3 extends over 15 amino acids. Trimming stripped 5 bases from V and 1 base from J, with 14 bases between. Here the CDR3 reads CASSPSLTGNTEAFF. The DNA of the CDR3 is TGTGCCAGCAGTCCTTCACTGACAGGGAACACTGAAGCTTTCTTT.

J is TRBJ2-5 and V is TRBV15; weak D call: TRBD2 (5 bases). The CDR3 contains 13 residues. CDR1 and CDR2 (germline): LNHNV, YYDKDF (reference sequence). V lost 0 bases, J lost 5 bases, and 7 bases lay in between. CDR3 sequence (DNA): TGTGCCACCAGCAGAGATATAGCGGAGACCCAGTACTTC. It yields the protein CATSRDIAETQYF.

The V gene is TRBV24-1, the J gene TRBJ2-3; the match to TRBD2 covers 8 bases. V trimming: 5 bases; J trimming: 4 bases; junction bases outside the gene matches: 10. The CDR3 is made up of 16 amino acids. CDR1 is KGHDR and CDR2 is SFDVKD in the germline V gene. CDR3 in amino acids: CATSGAQREKADTQYF. The CDR3 bases are TGTGCCACCAGTGGAGCCCAGCGGGAGAAGGCAGATACGCAGTATTTT.

V and J are TRBV7-2 and TRBJ2-7; 10 positions match TRBD1. V gave up 5 bases and J gave up 2 bases; unmatched junction bases: 3. Germline lookup yields CDR1 SGHTA and CDR2 FQGNSA. The CDR3 length is 14 residues. The CDR3 protein is CASSQGQGPYEQYF. In nucleotides, the CDR3 is TGTGCCAGCAGCCAGGGACAGGGGCCCTACGAGCAGTACTTC. Full variable domain (missing parts from reference TRBV7-2 and TRBJ2-7): GAGVSQSPSNKVTEKGKDVELRCDPISGHTALYWYRQSLGQGLEFLIYFQGNSAPDKSGLPSDRFSAERTGGSVSTLTIQRTQQEDSAVYLCASSQGQGPYEQYFGPGTRLTVT.

V is TRBV5-4 and J is TRBJ1-1; D unresolved. The CDR3 extends over 14 amino acids. The ends were cut back, 4 bases at V and 5 bases at J, with 15 bases in the middle. Germline-derived CDR1 and CDR2 are SGHNT and YYREEE (reference sequence). The CDR3 DNA sequence: TGTGCCAGCAGCCGCGACTCCGGGGTAACTGAAGCTTTCTTT. Protein sequence: CASSRDSGVTEAFF.

The V call is TRBV18, the J call TRBJ2-5; 10 nucleotides align to TRBD1. In germline, CDR1 is KGHSH, CDR2 LQKENI. V lost 6 bases and J lost 3; bases outside the gene matches: 4. This CDR3 contains 14 residues. The CDR3 spells CASSIGTGEETQYF. The CDR3, as DNA: TGTGCCAGCTCGATAGGGACAGGGGAAGAGACCCAGTACTTC.

The rearrangement uses TRBV18 and TRBJ1-3; D is unresolved. The CDR3 length is 16 residues. Germline loops: CDR1 KGHSH, CDR2 LQKENI. Trimming shortened V by 2 bases and J by 0 bases, and 11 bases separated the two germline ends. CDR3 region: CASSPNGLGSGNTIYF. The CDR3, as DNA: TGTGCCAGCTCACCAAACGGGTTGGGCTCTGGAAACACCATATATTTT.

The rearrangement links TRBV21-1 to TRBJ1-1. TRBV21-1 is a recognized pseudogene. The CDR3 length is 15 residues. The CDR3 region has the DNA TGTGCCAGCAGCAAGGGGGTGGGTGAGAACACTGAAGCTTTCTTT. This translates into CASSKGVGENTEAFF.

The sample holds one count of this clone. The chain joins TRBV5-5 to TRBJ1-2; the D gene is possibly TRBD1 (5 bases). The CDR3 has 13 residues. V dropped 4 bases and J dropped 5 bases, with 12 bases sitting between them. CDR1 is SGHKS, CDR2 YYEKEE, per germline (reference sequence). CDR3: CASSQGRSYGYTF. The CDR3 DNA reads TGTGCCAGCAGCCAGGGCCGGTCATATGGCTACACCTTC.